The clone carrying this T cell receptor (beta chain) was found many times. The CDR3 regions of TCR beta were amplified from RNA transcripts. A set of HTBI primers served as the primers for a first-round RT-PCR of the TCR CDR3. TCRdb called the multiplex PCR reads again in MiXCR, with one record for every CDR3 protein. The repertoire consists of about 500,000 distinct CDR3 sequences, with under 20% occurring once and the leading ten covering 15% to 20%. The sample comes from a study of T cells in Graves' hyperthyroidism and ophthalmopathy. V was pared by 7 bases and J by 2 bases, with 18 bases between. The CDR3 consists of 16 residues. Germline V gives CDR1 MDHEN, CDR2 SYDVKM.

Sequencing input: blood. V and J are TRBV28 and TRBJ1-5; D is undetermined. The sequence was obtained from a young woman with Graves' ophthalmopathy. Here the CDR3 reads CASTSRQTKGNQPQHF. The CDR3 DNA sequence: TGTGCCAGCACCTCGAGGCAAACGAAAGGCAATCAGCCCCAGCATTTT.